The 32 T cell receptor beta chains below were found in one sample sequenced in a study of Ad26.COV2.S vaccination and SARS-CoV-2 variants. Treatment specified: some 19 received Ad26.COV2.S at low or high dose, single or two shots; five or six received placebo; per-sample allocation not given. Repertoires come from day 63 after the first vaccine or placebo injection. Measured with immunoSEQ multiplex PCR; TCRdb has only the in-frame clones, and not every one. This table holds some 500,000 clones, 80% to 90% found once. Sequencing was performed on peripheral blood, taken in a trial of Ad26.COV2.S vaccine versus placebo. The source of these receptors is a person between 18 and 60 years old who received the Ad26.COV2.S COVID-19 vaccine or a placebo.

This CDR3 reads CATSGYDRGSYNEQFF. CDR3 DNA: TGTGCCACCAGTGGCTATGACAGAGGCTCCTACAATGAGCAGTTCTTC. V and J are TRBV24-1 and TRBJ2-1, with D possibly being TRBD1 (5 bases). With 5 bases removed from V and 0 bases from J, the gap between germline ends came to 13 bases. The CDR3 spans 16 residues. From germline, CDR1 is KGHDR and CDR2 SFDVKD.

The chain carries TRBV7-9 and TRBJ2-3; tentatively, D is TRBD1 (6 bases). This CDR3 has 16 amino acids. V gave up 5 bases and J gave up 6 bases, with 21 bases separating them. Germline CDR1 and CDR2: SEHNR and FQNEAQ (reference sequence). CDR3 nucleotide sequence: TGTGCCAGCAGCCCCCCCCTGGGACATTTTACGGATACGCAGTATTTT. This encodes CASSPPLGHFTDTQYF.

The V gene is TRBV28, the J gene TRBJ2-2; D call uncertain. Trimming pared 3 bases from V and 0 bases from J, leaving 11 bases between. The germline V gene has CDR1 MDHEN and CDR2 SYDVKM. CDR3 length: 16 amino acids. This CDR3 reads CASSFGPVANTGELFF. CDR3 in DNA: TGTGCCAGCAGTTTTGGGCCGGTGGCGAACACCGGGGAGCTGTTTTTT.

The chain has TRBV9 and TRBJ2-1; D is unclear. The CDR3 contains 13 residues. Germline CDR1 and CDR2: SGDLS and YYNGEE. Deletions cut 2 bases from V and 5 bases from J, with 8 bases between. CDR3 sequence reads: CASSVGPDNEQFF. The CDR3 nucleotides are TGTGCCAGCAGCGTCGGACCAGACAATGAGCAGTTCTTC.

The V and J genes are TRBV19 and TRBJ2-1, with TRBD2 matching over 10 bases. CDR3 length: 17 residues. Trimming cost V 4 bases and J 1 base; bases outside gene matches: 7. The germline V gene has CDR1 LNHDA and CDR2 SQIVND (reference sequence). CDR3 region: CASSTAGLAISYNEQFF. DNA for the CDR3: TGTGCCAGTAGTACTGCGGGACTAGCGATATCCTACAATGAGCAGTTCTTC.

The J gene is TRBJ2-2, the V gene TRBV7-3; 9 nucleotides align to TRBD1. CDR1 is SGHTA, CDR2 FQGTGA, per germline. This CDR3 spans 17 amino acids. The V gene end was trimmed by 1 base and the J gene end by 5 bases; junction bases not matched to a gene: 8. The CDR3 sequence: CASSLMPGQGSTGELFF. The CDR3 bases are TGTGCCAGCAGCTTAATGCCGGGACAGGGTAGTACCGGGGAGCTGTTTTTT.

The V call is TRBV3-1 (or the pseudogene TRBV3-2), the J call TRBJ2-3; a possible D gene is TRBD2 (7 bases). Trimming took 5 bases from V and 2 from J, leaving 20 bases between them. This CDR3 is 17 amino acids long. Germline values: CDR1 LGHDT, CDR2 YNNKEL (reference sequence). In DNA, the CDR3 is TGTGCCAGCAGCAAAGGGGGGGAGCGGGACCACACAGATACGCAGTATTTT. It specifies CASSKGGERDHTDTQYF.

J is TRBJ1-2 and V is TRBV27; TRBD1 agrees at 7 bases. The CDR3 has 14 residues. Germline values: CDR1 MNHEY, CDR2 SMNVEV (reference sequence). J was trimmed by 4 bases and V by 5 bases; bases with no gene match: 7. The CDR3 sequence: CASSTHRGTYGYTF. In DNA form, the CDR3 reads TGTGCCAGCAGTACTCACAGGGGAACCTATGGCTACACCTTC.

This chain connects TRBV7-3 to TRBJ2-1; 11 bases align to TRBD2. Germline values: CDR1 SGHTA, CDR2 FQGTGA. The CDR3 spans 15 residues. The V and J ends lost 2 bases and 8 bases, in that order; junction bases with no gene match: 5. CDR3 amino acids: CASSLYTSGRYEQFF. DNA for the CDR3: TGTGCCAGCAGCTTATATACTAGCGGGAGATATGAGCAGTTCTTC.

The chain recombines TRBV7-2 with TRBJ2-7; D is unclear. CDR1 and CDR2 (germline): SGHTA, FQGNSA. This CDR3 has 14 residues. V was pared by 1 base and J by 0 bases, with 7 bases between. CDR3 DNA: TGTGCCAGCAGCTTAGAGGGTAGCTCCTACGAGCAGTACGTC. Amino acids: CASSLEGSSYEQYV.

The chain employs TRBV21-1 and TRBJ2-7. TRBV21-1 is a documented pseudogene. The CDR3 is 14 amino acids. CDR3 residues: CASSKTVSSYEQYV. CDR3 DNA: TGTGCCAGCAGCAAGACGGTGAGCTCCTACGAGCAGTACGTC.

The rearrangement links TRBV18 to TRBJ2-1; tentative D call: TRBD2 (6 bases). V gave up 2 bases and J gave up 4 bases, with 18 bases separating them. CDR1 KGHSH and CDR2 LQKENI come from the germline V gene. The CDR3 totals 17 residues. The CDR3 bases are TGTGCCAGCTCACCAAGAGGCGGGAACTATGATTACAATGAGCAGTTCTTC. Translation: CASSPRGGNYDYNEQFF.

CDR3 loop: CASRSGPKGEKLFF. The CDR3 region has the DNA TGTGCCAGCAGGTCGGGGCCAAAAGGGGAAAAACTGTTTTTT. The gene calls are TRBV6-5 and TRBJ1-4; D perhaps matches TRBD1 (5 bases). Trimming left V 6 bases short and J 8 bases short, with 16 bases between. The V gene's germline CDR1 is MNHEY and CDR2 SVGAGI. The length of the CDR3 is 14 residues.

This chain joins TRBV29-1 and TRBJ1-5; D is undetermined. Trimming left V 6 bases short and J 0 bases short, with 9 bases between. The CDR3 runs 13 residues. Germline-derived CDR1 and CDR2 are SQVTM and ANQGSEA. DNA of the CDR3: TGCAGCGTGCTCACGAATAGCAATCAGCCCCAGCATTTT. It codes for CSVLTNSNQPQHF. The complete variable domain, with remaining parts taken from reference TRBV29-1 and TRBJ1-5, reads SAVISQKPSRDICQRGTSLTIQCQVDSQVTMMFWYRQQPGQSLTLIATANQGSEATYESGFVIDKFPISRPNLTFSTLTVSNMSPEDSSIYLCSVLTNSNQPQHFGDGTRLSIL.

The chain uses TRBV28 and TRBJ2-7, with D possibly matching TRBD1 (6 bases). V was pared by 8 bases and J by 5 bases, with 25 bases between. Germline V gives CDR1 MDHEN, CDR2 SYDVKM. The length of the CDR3 is 16 residues. The CDR3 spells CASSPALTDSYHEQYV. Written as DNA, the CDR3 is TGTGCCAGCTCGCCTGCGCTAACGGACAGTTACCACGAGCAGTACGTC.

The chain links TRBV5-5 to TRBJ1-2; 9 bases fit TRBD1. J was trimmed by 4 bases and V by 2 bases; bases with no gene match: 6. Germline V CDR1 and CDR2: SGHKS, YYEKEE (reference sequence). The CDR3 has 15 residues. Written as DNA, the CDR3 is TGTGCCAGCAGCTTAACCGGGACAGGGACCTATGGCTACACCTTC. Its protein is CASSLTGTGTYGYTF.

Written as DNA, the CDR3 is TGTGCCAGCAGTTACTCTTCTGTCAGGGTGAACACTGAAGCTTTCTTT. This sequence encodes CASSYSSVRVNTEAFF. This chain joins TRBV6-5 and TRBJ1-1; D possibly corresponds to TRBD1 (5 bases). Trimming took off 0 bases at V and 0 bases at J, with 11 bases between the two ends. Germline CDR1 MNHEY, CDR2 SVGAGI. There are 16 residues in the CDR3.

V and J are TRBV9 and TRBJ1-5, with a tentative D call TRBD1 (6 bases). The germline gives CDR1 SGDLS, CDR2 YYNGEE. With 0 bases removed from V and 6 bases from J, the gap between germline ends came to 13 bases. This CDR3 contains 15 residues. The CDR3 reads CASSVAAGVGQPQHF. CDR3 DNA: TGTGCCAGCAGCGTAGCCGCAGGGGTGGGTCAGCCCCAGCATTTT.

The V call is TRBV7-8, the J call TRBJ1-4, with D unresolved. The CDR3 consists of 18 residues. The ends were cut back, 0 bases at V and 0 bases at J, with 14 bases in the middle. CDR1 and CDR2 (germline): SGHVS, FQNEAQ. The CDR3 reads CASSLARFIGTTNEKLFF. The CDR3 DNA is TGTGCCAGCAGCTTAGCGCGGTTTATAGGGACAACTAATGAAAAACTGTTTTTT. The full variable domain, in which reference TRBV7-8 and TRBJ1-4 provide the parts outside the CDR3, is GAGVSQSPRYKVAKRGQDVALRCDPISGHVSLFWYQQALGQGPEFLTYFQNEAQLDKSGLPSDRFFAERPEGSVSTLKIQRTQQEDSAVYLCASSLARFIGTTNEKLFFGSGTQLSVL.

The chain has TRBV2 and TRBJ2-2; TRBD2 matches at 7 bases. V dropped 5 bases and J dropped 10; count of bases not matched to a gene: 10. CDR3 size: 14 residues. CDR1 and CDR2 (germline): SNHLY, FYNNEI. CDR3 residues: CASSTERGREELFF. The CDR3 DNA follows: TGTGCCAGCAGTACTGAGCGGGGTCGAGAGGAGCTGTTTTTT.

The chain has TRBV15 and TRBJ1-6; D unresolved. This CDR3 region has 19 residues. Trimming removed 3 bases from V and 6 bases from J, with 24 bases in between. Germline CDR1 reads LNHNV; CDR2 reads YYDKDF (reference sequence). The chain's CDR3 is CATSRKWGTERNGNSPLHF. The DNA of the CDR3 is TGTGCCACCAGCAGGAAGTGGGGAACAGAAAGAAATGGTAATTCACCCCTCCACTTT.

The rearrangement joins TRBV7-9 to TRBJ2-1; TRBD1 agrees at 7 bases. Trimming took 4 bases from V and 8 from J; bases not matched to a gene: 11. This CDR3 spans 15 amino acids. The germline gives CDR1 SEHNR, CDR2 FQNEAQ (reference sequence). The CDR3 nucleotides are TGTGCCAGCAGCTCCCGACAGGGATGGGTCGATGAGCAGTTCTTC. It translates to CASSSRQGWVDEQFF.

This clone was counted a few times. The rearrangement uses TRBV5-1 and TRBJ2-5; a possible D gene is TRBD2 (5 bases). V dropped 4 bases and J dropped 7 bases, with 17 bases sitting between them. The CDR3 totals 14 residues. Germline V gives CDR1 SGHRS, CDR2 YFSETQ. CDR3 loop: CASSRVPSRGTQYF. The CDR3 nucleotides are TGCGCCAGCAGCCGGGTCCCCTCCCGGGGGACCCAGTACTTC.

CDR3 amino acids: CASSARGAPETQYF. In DNA form, the CDR3 reads TGTGCCAGCAGCGCTAGGGGGGCCCCAGAGACCCAGTACTTC. The V gene is TRBV7-2, the J gene TRBJ2-5; D could derive from TRBD1 or TRBD2 (6 bases each). The germline gives CDR1 SGHTA, CDR2 FQGNSA. Trimming pared 5 bases from V and 4 bases from J, leaving 14 bases between. This CDR3 is built from 14 residues.

The chain links TRBV20-1 to TRBJ1-1, with D perhaps matching TRBD1 (5 bases). This CDR3 region has 14 residues. Germline V gene data show CDR1 as DFQATT and CDR2 as SNEGSKA (reference sequence). Between the trimmed V and J ends, which lost 6 bases and 4 bases, there was a span of 18 bases. CDR3 residues: CSASRAGVGTEAFF. The DNA of the CDR3 is TGCAGTGCCAGTCGCGCGGGGGTCGGCACTGAAGCTTTCTTT.

The chain couples TRBV7-9 to TRBJ1-4; D unclear. The CDR3 runs to 15 residues. Germline V CDR1 and CDR2: SEHNR, FQNEAQ (reference sequence). V dropped 3 bases and J dropped 10 bases, with 18 bases sitting between them. DNA of the CDR3: TGTGCCAGCAGCTTGGCCGTCGGCCTAGGTGCAAAACTGTTTTTT. The encoded protein is CASSLAVGLGAKLFF.

The V gene is TRBV13, the J gene TRBJ2-5; possible D gene TRBD1, 6 bases. Germline CDR1 and CDR2: PRHDT and FYEKMQ (reference sequence). The CDR3 sequence is 16 residues long. Trimming took off 4 bases at V and 3 bases at J, with 18 bases between the two ends. CDR3 nucleotide sequence: TGTGCCAGCAGCTGGGGCCGGCTAGGGGACAAAGAGACCCAGTACTTC. Its translation is CASSWGRLGDKETQYF.

The V and J genes are TRBV6-5 and TRBJ1-2; unclear D gene. Trimming stripped 6 bases from V and 2 bases from J, with 10 bases between. Germline V gene data show CDR1 as MNHEY and CDR2 as SVGAGI. The CDR3 covers 13 residues. The CDR3 nucleotides are TGTGCCAGCAGCACCGTCCTAAACTATGGCTACACCTTC. Translated: CASSTVLNYGYTF.

The genes are TRBV2 and TRBJ2-7; 9 bases fit TRBD2. The CDR3 has 15 residues. J was trimmed by 1 base and V by 6 bases; bases with no gene match: 7. Germline V lookup: CDR1 SNHLY, CDR2 FYNNEI. The CDR3 sequence: CASRTPGLASYEQYF. CDR3 sequence (DNA): TGTGCCAGCAGGACCCCGGGACTAGCTTCCTACGAGCAGTACTTC.

The chain carries TRBV5-1 and TRBJ1-1; D gene unclear. Germline loops: CDR1 SGHRS, CDR2 YFSETQ. The CDR3 is 13 amino acids. The V and J ends lost 4 bases and 5 bases respectively, with 12 bases between them. CDR3 sequence reads: CASSPPAGTEAFF. CDR3 DNA sequence: TGCGCCAGCAGCCCCCCGGCGGGGACTGAAGCTTTCTTT.

This chain joins TRBV19 and TRBJ1-5, with 9 bases identical to TRBD1. The junction had 15 bases not matched to a gene; V was cut back by 8 bases and J by 7 bases. Germline values: CDR1 LNHDA, CDR2 SQIVND (reference sequence). The CDR3 contains 16 residues. The CDR3 region is CASGETGGKNWQPQHF. The CDR3 DNA follows: TGTGCCAGTGGGGAGACAGGGGGAAAAAACTGGCAGCCCCAGCATTTT.

This rearrangement joins TRBV6-5 to TRBJ2-3, with D hard to call. This CDR3 region has 15 residues. The germline CDR1 and CDR2 sequences are MNHEY and SVGAGI. Trimming took 1 base from V and 2 from J, leaving 10 bases between them. This CDR3 reads CASSYLDGSTDTQYF. DNA for the CDR3: TGTGCCAGCAGTTACTTGGACGGGTCCACAGATACGCAGTATTTT.